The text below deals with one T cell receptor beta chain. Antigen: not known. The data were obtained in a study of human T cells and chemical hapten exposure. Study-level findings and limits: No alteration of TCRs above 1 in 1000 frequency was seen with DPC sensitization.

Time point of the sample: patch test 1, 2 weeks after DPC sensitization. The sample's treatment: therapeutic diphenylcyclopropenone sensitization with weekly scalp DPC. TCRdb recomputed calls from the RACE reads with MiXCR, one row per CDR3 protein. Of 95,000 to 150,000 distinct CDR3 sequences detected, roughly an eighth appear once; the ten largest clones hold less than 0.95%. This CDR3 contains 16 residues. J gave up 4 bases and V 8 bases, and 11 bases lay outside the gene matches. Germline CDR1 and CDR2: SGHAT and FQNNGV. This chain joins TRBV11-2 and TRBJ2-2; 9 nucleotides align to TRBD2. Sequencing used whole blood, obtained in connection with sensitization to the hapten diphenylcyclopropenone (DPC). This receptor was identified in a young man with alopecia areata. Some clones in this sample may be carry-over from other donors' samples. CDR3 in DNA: TGTGCCAGCCGCCGACCGGGACTAGCTTTCACCGGGGAGCTGTTTTTT. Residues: CASRRPGLAFTGELFF. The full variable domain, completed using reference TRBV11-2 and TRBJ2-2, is EAGVAQSPRYKIIEKRQSVAFWCNPISGHATLYWYQQILGQGPKLLIQFQNNGVVDDSQLPKDRFSAERLKGVDSTLKIQPAKLEDSAVYLCASRRPGLAFTGELFFGEGSRLTVL.